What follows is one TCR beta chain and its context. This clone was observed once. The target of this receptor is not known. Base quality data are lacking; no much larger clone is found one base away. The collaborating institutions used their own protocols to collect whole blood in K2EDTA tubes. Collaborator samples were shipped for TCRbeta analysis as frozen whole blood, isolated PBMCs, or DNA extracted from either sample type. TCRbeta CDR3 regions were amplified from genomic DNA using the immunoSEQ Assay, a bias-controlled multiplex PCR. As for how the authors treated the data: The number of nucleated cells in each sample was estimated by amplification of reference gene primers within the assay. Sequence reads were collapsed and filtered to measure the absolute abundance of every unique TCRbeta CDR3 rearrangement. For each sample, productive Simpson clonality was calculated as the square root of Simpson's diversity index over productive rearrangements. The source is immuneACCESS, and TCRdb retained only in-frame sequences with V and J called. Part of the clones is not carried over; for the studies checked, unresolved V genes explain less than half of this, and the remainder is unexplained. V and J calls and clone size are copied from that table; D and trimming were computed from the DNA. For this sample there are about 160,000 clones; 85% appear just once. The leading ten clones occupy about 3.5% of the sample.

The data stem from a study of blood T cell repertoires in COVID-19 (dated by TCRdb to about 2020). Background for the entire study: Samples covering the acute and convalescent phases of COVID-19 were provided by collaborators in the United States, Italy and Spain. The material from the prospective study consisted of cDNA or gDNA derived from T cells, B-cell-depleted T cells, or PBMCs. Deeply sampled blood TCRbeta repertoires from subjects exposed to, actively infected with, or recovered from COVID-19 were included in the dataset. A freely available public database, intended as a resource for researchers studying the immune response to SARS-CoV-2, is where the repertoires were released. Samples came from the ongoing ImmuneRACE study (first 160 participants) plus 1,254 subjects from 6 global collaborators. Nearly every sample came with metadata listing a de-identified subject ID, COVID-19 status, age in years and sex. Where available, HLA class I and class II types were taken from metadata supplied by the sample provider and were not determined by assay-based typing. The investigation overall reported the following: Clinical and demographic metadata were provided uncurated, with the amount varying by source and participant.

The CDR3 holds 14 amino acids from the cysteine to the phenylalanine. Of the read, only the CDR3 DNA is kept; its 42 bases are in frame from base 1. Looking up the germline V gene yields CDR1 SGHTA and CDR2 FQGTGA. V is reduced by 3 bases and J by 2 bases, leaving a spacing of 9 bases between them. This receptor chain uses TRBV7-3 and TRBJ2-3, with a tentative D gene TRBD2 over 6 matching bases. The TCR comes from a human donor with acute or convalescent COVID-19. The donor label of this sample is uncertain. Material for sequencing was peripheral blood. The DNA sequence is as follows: TGTGCCAGCAGCTTGGGACTTACCACAGATACGCAGTATTTT. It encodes CASSLGLTTDTQYF.